This T cell receptor beta chain was obtained from a study of OX40 agonist ivuxolimab in advanced cancers. About the research overall: Three patients responded partially, comprising one with hepatocellular carcinoma and two with cutaneous melanoma.

Produced via immunoSEQ multiplex PCR; TCRdb's table is partial and in-frame only. The sample shows 60,000 to 75,000 clones, around 85% of them seen only once. Autoimmune disease history or systemic immunosuppression excluded patients. This clone was detected a few times. The CDR3 sequence is 15 residues long. Trimming removed 5 bases at V and 8 bases at J, with 19 bases between. Germline CDR1 and CDR2: SGHTA and FQGNSA. This receptor was obtained from an adult with an advanced solid tumor such as melanoma, head and neck, liver or kidney cancer. The sequences come from CD4+ or CD8+ T cells sorted from blood, collected in a trial of the OX40 agonist ivuxolimab. V usage is TRBV7-2 and J usage is TRBJ1-3, with a tentative D call TRBD1 (5 bases). The DNA of the CDR3 is TGTGCCAGCAGCCTCGGAGGGACTCGCGGCGACACCATATATTTT. Protein: CASSLGGTRGDTIYF.